The present TCR beta chain was sequenced within a study of blood T cells in healthy people across ages. Points from the study as a whole: TCR beta diversity tracked closely with naive T cell percentage.

For the second PCR, which ran for about 7 to 11 cycles, a sample-barcoded 5' primer and a J-beta primer mix were used. Sequencing recovered at least 2.5 million CDR3-containing paired-end reads from each sample. TCRdb reprocessed the 5' RACE reads via MiXCR and lists one record per CDR3 protein. The data contain around 900,000 distinct CDR3 sequences, 25% to 30% of them singletons. The V gene lost 2 bases and the J gene lost 4 bases, with 5 bases spanning the gap. The germline V gene has CDR1 MNHEY and CDR2 SMNVEV (reference sequence). The CDR3 is 13 residues long. Individuals who donated were healthy Caucasians from Russia aged roughly 6 to 100. This clonotype was counted only a few times. Its antigen is currently unknown.

Sequencing input: blood. The chain recombines TRBV27 with TRBJ2-2, with no clear D. The source is a woman older than 75 in good health. The CDR3 here is CASSLIATGELFF. CDR3 nucleotide sequence: TGTGCCAGCAGTTTAATCGCCACCGGGGAGCTGTTTTTT.